This T cell receptor (beta chain) was documented in a study of cytomegalovirus exposure and HLA in healthy donors (dated by TCRdb to about 2017). In the study overall: An earlier analysis of roughly 610 of the donors reported around 280 Gb of sequence data and 100 million to 120 million unique TCR beta sequences obtained from around 190 million T cells. An earlier analysis of approximately 640 of the donors applied high-throughput TCR beta sequencing to assess whether each TCR beta V gene segment acted as functional or pseudogenic. A separate validation cohort of more than 100 different subjects was used in addition to the approximately 640-subject first cohort. A later analysis re-examined previously published TCR beta repertoires from roughly 650 donors and added high-resolution HLA genotyping to investigate patterns of TCR occurrence. In the later analysis, no new phenotypic data were used to find candidate immune exposures; instead, reliance was placed on TCR beta sequences and their occurrence across donors. Every repertoire in the discovery cohort had been generated on one and the same sequencing platform. Typing coverage varied by locus: roughly 620-630 donors for A, B, C, DRB1 and DQB1; roughly 520 for DQA1; about 570 for DPA1; roughly 450 for DPB1. Among 300 to 500 genotyped donors of the cohort, an average of around 250,000 unique TCR beta nucleotide sequences was sequenced per donor, of which about 19% were non-productive. A later genetic analysis took genome-wide SNP genotypes for 398 of the 666 donors and used that subset as a discovery cohort. High-throughput TCR immunosequencing, statistical association of individual TCRs with disease status, and machine learning were combined to predict cytomegalovirus infection status. Among the approximately 420 genotyped donors, roughly 80% belonged to the genetic ancestry cluster associated with self-reported Caucasian donors. Using immunosequencing, the study profiled T cell repertoires from 500 to 800 subjects and related those repertoires to cytomegalovirus serostatus. Alongside the repertoire data, information on donor age, sex, ethnicity and CMV serostatus was compiled. A handful of DR-DQ haplotypes were handled as single units for association and clustering because linkage in the cohort was strong. HLA typing included class I and class II loci at four-digit resolution. Approximately 310 gigabases of sequencing data and around 90 million unique TCR sequences made up an early release that covered over 550 HLA-typed donors. The study aimed to test whether cataloging public T cell receptors could reveal signatures of past pathogen exposure.

The library came from the immunoSEQ multiplex PCR assay. A mixture of 60 forward primers for TCR Vbeta segments and 13 reverse primers for TCR Jbeta segments was used in the multiplex PCR. The CDR3 region of rearranged TCR beta genes was amplified from genomic DNA by a multiplex PCR assay. The amplified TCR beta libraries were sequenced on the Illumina HiSeq System as 87-base-pair reads. Regarding the original processing steps: A later analysis tallied 70 million to 100 million unique TCR beta chains across the 700 or so repertoires, and around 9.9 million of those chains were shared by two or more donors. A nearest-neighbor algorithm error-corrected the raw reads and collapsed the reads into unique sequences, merging closely related sequences to remove PCR and sequencing errors. To assign V, D and J gene segments, CDR3 sequences were aligned to IMGT reference sequences. For a sequence to be retained, a match of at least six nucleotides was required to both a V gene segment and a J gene segment. A rearrangement counted as productive if the CDR3 had no stop codons and remained in frame with V and J, and every other rearrangement counted as non-productive. Following IMGT convention, CDR3 was defined as the stretch from the second conserved V-encoded cysteine to the conserved J-encoded phenylalanine. The earlier analysis of 587 of the donors excluded sequences that lacked an unambiguous match to a single V gene segment. In an earlier analysis of approximately 590 of the donors, V segments were called functional above 56.7% productive rearrangements and were called segregating when the between-donor standard deviation exceeded 5%. A statistical classification framework was developed to diagnose cytomegalovirus status using the catalog of TCR beta chain sequences. A later analysis assigned V and J genes by comparing TCR nucleotide sequences with IMGT/GENE-DB human TR gene sequences. A later analysis assigned CDR3 sequences and most-parsimonious VDJ recombination scenarios with the TCRdist pipeline. A later analysis defined each TCR beta chain by its CDR3 amino acid sequence plus V-gene family, and excluded reads lacking a unique V-gene family. A later analysis removed 550 to 700 highly shared, low-generation-probability nucleotide sequences to deal with suspected cross-contamination and a sequencing artifact. A later analysis calculated a clonal expansion index for each public chain from normalized within-repertoire ranks of inferred template counts. In a later analysis, generation probabilities were computed with a VDJ recombination model fitted to out-of-frame rearrangements, and the resulting probabilities were checked against IGoR. Hypergeometric tests were used in a later analysis to score TCR-TCR, TCR-HLA and TCR-CMV co-occurrence, with a repertoire-size bias correction applied to the TCR pairs. False discovery rates were estimated in a later analysis by permuting HLA or CMV assignments 20 times. In a later analysis, co-occurring TCRs were grouped with DBSCAN, and TCRdist sequence similarity was added when clustering was performed within HLA-allele-positive subsets. Co-occurrence clustering excluded repertoires with fewer than 30,000 or more than 120,000 public chains, plus five with anomalous nucleotide sharing. This immuneACCESS table, as held by TCRdb, lists in-frame sequences with V and J called but not all clones. Of the missing ones, under half trace to an unresolved V gene in checked studies; the others have no known cause. That table supplies the V and J calls and clone size; D and trimming were determined from the DNA. For this sample there are tens of thousands of clones; approximately 77% appear just once. The ten largest clones capture 3.7% of the sample.

In the case of this clone: Its antigen is not yet known. Qualities for individual bases were not recorded, and no much larger clone is one base off.

Study-wide conclusions, independent of this receptor: The classifier was reported to diagnose cytomegalovirus status with high specificity and sensitivity in both the original cohort and the validation cohort. At a false discovery rate of 0.05, a later analysis linked some 18,000 TCR beta sequences to specific HLA alleles. A further reported finding was that TCR beta sequences accurately predicted the HLA-A and HLA-B alleles for most subjects in the first cohort. Because counts were too low, approximately 15 rarely observed V segments, including chromosome 9 orphons, were excluded from the earlier analysis of about 500 of the donors. Most TCR sequences were seen in very few donors, while some public TCRs were found in many individuals. The authors suggested that the approach could potentially be extended to other disease states and immunological phenotypes. For the cohort, immune exposure information was limited to CMV serostatus. V-gene and J-gene trimming of TCR beta chains was associated with a missense DCLRE1C variant in a later genetic analysis, and the association was replicated in an independent cohort. Correlated functional status among segregating V segments might be attributable to linkage disequilibrium, but an unknown experimental factor could not be ruled out. In a later analysis, the rate of TCR association differed among HLA loci, with DRB1 alleles having the most associated TCRs and HLA-C alleles having the fewest. The 87-base-pair reads could not distinguish some IMGT-functional V segments, including TRBV6-2 and TRBV6-3, so those segments were excluded. A group of highly shared sequence variants was considered likely to be a technical artifact of the sequencing pipeline. The cohort was sequenced for TCR beta chains only, and without alpha or paired-chain data the features that could be detected were limited. In a later analysis, most CMV-associated TCR beta chains were found to appear HLA-restricted, with HLA associations seemingly driven largely by CMV exposure. A later genetic analysis reported fewer N-insertions in productive TCRs among donors in an Asian-associated ancestry cluster than the approximately 700-donor mean. The study listed 164 TCR beta chains as associated with cytomegalovirus. Several of the top co-occurrence clusters appeared to be linked to parvovirus B19, influenza, CMV and Epstein-Barr virus, according to a later analysis. Compared with equally common non-associated chains, HLA-associated TCR beta chains in a later analysis were more clonally expanded and had lower generation probabilities. Three of the identified cytomegalovirus-associated TCR beta chains were confirmed in vitro to be specific for cytomegalovirus antigens. In an earlier analysis of 587 of the donors, most TCR beta V segments were observed in productive rearrangements about 90% or about 30% of the time, broadly matching IMGT annotations. Because some donors lacked HLA typing at each locus, the association tests relied only on the typed subset. Sequencing depth was assumed to be roughly uniform across donors in the presence/absence analyses, though that assumption may not hold. When HLA alleles, especially DR and DQ, strongly co-occurred, attributing TCR associations to individual alleles was difficult.

In total, approximately 700 healthy bone marrow donors made up the cohort. At the time of sampling, every cohort member was nominally healthy, though immune exposures that went unrecorded were likely present. The donor tested CMV seronegative, placing the donor among the 350 to 400 seronegative members of the cohort. A peripheral blood sample was provided by each donor, and peripheral blood mononuclear cells were used for TCR beta sequencing. Genomic DNA was extracted from the blood cell samples with the Qiagen DNeasy Blood Extraction Kit. The germline V gene sets CDR1 to SNHLY and CDR2 to FYNNEI. A distance of 7 bases separates the germline ends of V and J, which lose 0 bases and 3 bases respectively. Measured from the cysteine to the phenylalanine, the CDR3 is 14 residues long. Here the CDR3 DNA is all that survives: 42 bases in frame from base 1.

This sequence originates from a man aged 25-45 years in good health and CMV-seronegative. Here the chain combines TRBV2 and TRBJ2-3; the D gene is unclear. The specimen was PBMCs. The DNA reads TGTGCCAGCAGTGAAGCGGTAGTAACAGATACGCAGTATTTT. The resulting protein is CASSEAVVTDTQYF.